Shown below are 3 T cell receptor beta chains from a single sample sequenced in a study of beta chain features in type 1 diabetes (dated by TCRdb to the late 2010s). Library prep was done by the immunoSEQ multiplex PCR assay. The entire isolated RNA was reverse transcribed using the High Capacity cDNA Reverse Transcription Kit, and thus expressed TCRB transcripts were sequenced. Here the immuneACCESS table is served through TCRdb, limited to in-frame sequences with V and J called. Missing clones are a known gap in these copies; in checked studies unresolved V genes cover under half, and the rest lacks a known reason. A total of hundreds of thousands of clones appear in this sample, roughly 16% of them only once. Together, the top ten hold under 0.095% of the sample. Sequencing input: naive CD4+ T cells from blood. Taken with the paper, the label for cell subset or site translates to: true naive CD4+ T cells. The receptors shown here come from a man aged 18-30 years in good health.

This clone was seen more than once but under ten times. The CDR3 nucleotides are TGTGCCAGCAGCTTGGTCGGGGGAAGGAACAATGAGCAGTTCTTC. Translating gives CASSLVGGRNNEQFF. The rearrangement links TRBV5-4 to TRBJ2-1, with D maybe TRBD2 (6 bases). Germline-derived CDR1 and CDR2 are SGHNT and YYREEE (reference sequence). V dropped 0 bases and J dropped 5 bases, with 12 bases sitting between them. The CDR3 sequence is 15 residues long.

This clone was seen more than once but under ten times. This chain uses TRBV5-1 with TRBJ2-2, with D possibly TRBD2 on 6 matching bases. Germline V lookup: CDR1 SGHRS, CDR2 YFSETQ. The CDR3 consists of 16 residues. Trimming took 1 base from V and 7 from J, leaving 17 bases between them. The CDR3 DNA follows: TGCGCCAGCAGCTTGCCCCCGGGGACTGGGGGCGGGGAGCTGTTTTTT. Translating it yields CASSLPPGTGGGELFF.

This clone was recorded a few times. This rearrangement joins TRBV7-2 to TRBJ2-7; D ambiguous. CDR1 is SGHTA and CDR2 is FQGNSA in the germline V gene. V gave up 0 bases and J gave up 3 bases, with 9 bases separating them. The length of the CDR3 is 14 residues. In nucleotides, the CDR3 is TGTGCCAGCAGCTTAGCTCGGAGAATCTACGAGCAGTACTTC. Translation: CASSLARRIYEQYF.